The clone carrying this T cell receptor beta chain has at least ten counts. What it binds is unknown. During construction of the library, unique molecular identifiers were attached to individual cDNA molecules for quantitative, reproducible TCR counting. TCRdb redid the calling of the RACE reads with MiXCR, one entry per CDR3 protein. The sample contains 300,000 to 400,000 distinct CDR3 sequences, 6% to 8.5% of which appear only once. The sample belongs to a study of human T cells and chemical hapten exposure. Looked up from germline, CDR1 is SNHLY and CDR2 is FYNNEI. This CDR3 contains 15 residues. The V gene end was trimmed by 5 bases and the J gene end by 3 bases; junction bases not matched to a gene: 10. Notes on the study in general: TCRs above 1 in 1000 frequency stayed constant with DPC sensitization.

Time point here: patch test 1, 2 weeks after DPC sensitization. Treatment in this sample: therapeutic diphenylcyclopropenone sensitization with weekly scalp DPC. Drawing of blood took place ahead of applying each patch test. The sample was whole blood, taken in connection with sensitization to the hapten diphenylcyclopropenone (DPC). The chain recombines TRBV2 with TRBJ2-7, with 7 bases that match TRBD2. The sequence was obtained from a woman in her late teens or twenties with alopecia areata. Some clones in this sample may be carry-over from other donors' samples. The CDR3 reads CASSPPWEGSYEQYF. Here the CDR3 DNA reads TGTGCCAGCAGTCCGCCTTGGGAGGGCAGCTACGAGCAGTACTTC.